The TCR beta chain under discussion was sequenced for a study of cytomegalovirus exposure and HLA in healthy donors. The CDR3 covers 15 residues. Losses at the gene ends were 3 bases for V and 6 bases for J; bases not matched to a gene: 6. Per germline, CDR1 SGHTA and CDR2 FQGNSA. Repertoires were generated with immunoSEQ multiplex PCR, while TCRdb's copy carries only in-frame clones and drops some. The sample has around 150,000 clones, approximately 80% seen once; the top ten hold 25% to 30%. The sequence derives from a man aged 25-45 years in good health and CMV-seropositive. The sequencing input was PBMCs. This chain links TRBV7-2 with TRBJ2-2; 8 positions match TRBD2. In DNA form, the CDR3 reads TGTGCCAGCAGCTTCGGACTAGCAGGGGCCGGGGAGCTGTTTTTT. Translation gives CASSFGLAGAGELFF.